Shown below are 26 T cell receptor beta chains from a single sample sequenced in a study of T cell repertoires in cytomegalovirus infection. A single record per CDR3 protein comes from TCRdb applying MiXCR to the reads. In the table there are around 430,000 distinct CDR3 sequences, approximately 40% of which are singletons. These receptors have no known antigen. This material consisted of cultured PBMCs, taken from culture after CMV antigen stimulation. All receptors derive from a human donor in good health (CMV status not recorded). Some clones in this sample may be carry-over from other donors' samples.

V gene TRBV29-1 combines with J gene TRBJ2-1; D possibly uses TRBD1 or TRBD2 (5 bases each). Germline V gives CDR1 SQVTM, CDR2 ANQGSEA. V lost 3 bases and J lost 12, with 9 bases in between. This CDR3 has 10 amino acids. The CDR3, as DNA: TGCAGCGTTGATGAGGGACCGCAGTTCTTC. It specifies CSVDEGPQFF.

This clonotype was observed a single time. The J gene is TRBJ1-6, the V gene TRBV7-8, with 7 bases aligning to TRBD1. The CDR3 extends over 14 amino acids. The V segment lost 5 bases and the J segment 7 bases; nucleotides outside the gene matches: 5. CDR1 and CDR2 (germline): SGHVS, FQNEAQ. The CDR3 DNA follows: TGTGCCAGCAGCGTCGACAGGGCCAATTCACCCCTCCACTTT. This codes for CASSVDRANSPLHF.

In DNA, the CDR3 is TGTGCCAGCAATCGCAGAAATGAAAAACTGTTTTTT. It is translated as CASNRRNEKLFF. The rearrangement joins TRBV12-3 or TRBV12-4 to TRBJ1-4; no definite D call. CDR3 length: 12 amino acids. V lost 7 bases and J lost 5, with 8 bases in between.

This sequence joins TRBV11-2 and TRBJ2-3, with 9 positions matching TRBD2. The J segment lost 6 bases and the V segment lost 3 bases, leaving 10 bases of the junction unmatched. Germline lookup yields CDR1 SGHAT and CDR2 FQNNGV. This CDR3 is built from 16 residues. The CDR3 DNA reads TGTGCCAGCAGCTTTGGGAATAGCGGGAGTGGGGATACGCAGTATTTT. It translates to CASSFGNSGSGDTQYF.

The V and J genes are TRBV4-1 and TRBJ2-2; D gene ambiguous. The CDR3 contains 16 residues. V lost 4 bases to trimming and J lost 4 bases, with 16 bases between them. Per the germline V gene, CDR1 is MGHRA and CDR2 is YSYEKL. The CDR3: CASSRPSRATTGELFF. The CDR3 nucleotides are TGCGCCAGCAGCCGCCCCTCCAGAGCGACCACCGGGGAGCTGTTTTTT.

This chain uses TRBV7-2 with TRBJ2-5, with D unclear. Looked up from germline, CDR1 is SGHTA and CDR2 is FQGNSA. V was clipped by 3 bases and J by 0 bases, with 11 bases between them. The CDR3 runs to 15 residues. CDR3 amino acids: CASSFGGAYQETQYF. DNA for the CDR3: TGTGCCAGCAGCTTTGGCGGTGCGTACCAAGAGACCCAGTACTTC.

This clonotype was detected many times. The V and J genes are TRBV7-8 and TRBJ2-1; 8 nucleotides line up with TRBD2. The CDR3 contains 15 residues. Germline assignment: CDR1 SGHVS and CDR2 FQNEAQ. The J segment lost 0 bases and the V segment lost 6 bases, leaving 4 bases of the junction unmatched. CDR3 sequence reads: CASSSLADSYNEQFF. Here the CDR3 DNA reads TGTGCCAGCAGTTCACTAGCGGACTCCTACAATGAGCAGTTCTTC.

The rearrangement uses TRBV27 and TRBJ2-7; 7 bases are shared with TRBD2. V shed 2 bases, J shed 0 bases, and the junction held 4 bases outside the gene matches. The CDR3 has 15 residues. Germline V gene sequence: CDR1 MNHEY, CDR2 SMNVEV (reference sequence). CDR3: CASSLRGGSSYEQYF. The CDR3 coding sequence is TGTGCCAGCAGTTTACGGGGCGGGAGCTCCTACGAGCAGTACTTC.

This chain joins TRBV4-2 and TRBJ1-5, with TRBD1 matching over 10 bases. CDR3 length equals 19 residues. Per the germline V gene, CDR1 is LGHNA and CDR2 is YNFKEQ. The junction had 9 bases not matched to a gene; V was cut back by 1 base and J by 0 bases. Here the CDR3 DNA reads TGTGCCAGCAGCCAAGGAGGGGACAGGGGCTCTTATAGCAATCAGCCCCAGCATTTT. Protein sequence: CASSQGGDRGSYSNQPQHF.

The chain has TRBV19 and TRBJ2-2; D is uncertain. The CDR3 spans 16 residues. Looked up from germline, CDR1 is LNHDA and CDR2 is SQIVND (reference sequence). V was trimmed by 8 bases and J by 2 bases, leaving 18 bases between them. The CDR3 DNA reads TGTGCCAGTCGGTACCTACGCCACCTTAACACCGGGGAGCTGTTTTTT. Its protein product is CASRYLRHLNTGELFF.

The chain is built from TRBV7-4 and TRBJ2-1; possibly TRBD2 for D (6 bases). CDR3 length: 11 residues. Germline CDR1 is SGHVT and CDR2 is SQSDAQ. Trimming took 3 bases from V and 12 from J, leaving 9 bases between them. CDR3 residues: CASSLRGGQFF. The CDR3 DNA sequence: TGTGCCAGCAGCTTGCGGGGCGGGCAGTTCTTC.

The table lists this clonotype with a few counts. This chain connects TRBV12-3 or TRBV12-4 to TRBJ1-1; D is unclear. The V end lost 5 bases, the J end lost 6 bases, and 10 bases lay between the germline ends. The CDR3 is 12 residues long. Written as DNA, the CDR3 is TGTGCCAGCAGTATGCTGGTCTCTGAAGCTTTCTTT. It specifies CASSMLVSEAFF.

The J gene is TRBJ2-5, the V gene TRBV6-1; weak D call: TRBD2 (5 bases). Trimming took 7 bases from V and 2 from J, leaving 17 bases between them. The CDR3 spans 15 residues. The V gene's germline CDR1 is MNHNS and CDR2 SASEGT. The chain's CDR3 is CASKVKRTLQETQYF. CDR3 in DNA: TGTGCCAGCAAGGTAAAGCGGACCTTACAAGAGACCCAGTACTTC.

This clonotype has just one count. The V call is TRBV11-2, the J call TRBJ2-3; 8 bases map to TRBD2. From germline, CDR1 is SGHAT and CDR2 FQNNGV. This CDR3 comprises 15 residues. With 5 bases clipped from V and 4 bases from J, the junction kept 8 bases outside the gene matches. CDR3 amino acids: CASSQNSGNPDTQYF. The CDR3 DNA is TGTGCCAGCAGCCAGAATAGCGGGAACCCAGATACGCAGTATTTT. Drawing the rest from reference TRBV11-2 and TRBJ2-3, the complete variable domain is EAGVAQSPRYKIIEKRQSVAFWCNPISGHATLYWYQQILGQGPKLLIQFQNNGVVDDSQLPKDRFSAERLKGVDSTLKIQPAKLEDSAVYLCASSQNSGNPDTQYFGPGTRLTVL.

The CDR3 DNA reads as TGCAGTGTTAGCCGGGACACGAACACCGGGGAGCTGTTTTTT. Translation: CSVSRDTNTGELFF. V and J are TRBV20-1 and TRBJ2-2, with D possibly being TRBD1 (6 bases). Per germline, CDR1 DFQATT and CDR2 SNEGSKA (reference sequence). The CDR3 loop spans 14 amino acids. Trimming pared 7 bases from V and 0 bases from J, leaving 12 bases between.

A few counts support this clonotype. CDR3 nucleotides: TGTGCCAGCAGCTTAGCGGGGGAACTTAACTACGAGCAGTACTTC. The encoded protein is CASSLAGELNYEQYF. This chain connects TRBV7-2 to TRBJ2-7, with D perhaps matching TRBD1 or TRBD2 (5 bases each). The CDR3 loop spans 15 amino acids. Germline lookup yields CDR1 SGHTA and CDR2 FQGNSA. Trimming took 0 bases from V and 3 from J, leaving 12 bases between them.

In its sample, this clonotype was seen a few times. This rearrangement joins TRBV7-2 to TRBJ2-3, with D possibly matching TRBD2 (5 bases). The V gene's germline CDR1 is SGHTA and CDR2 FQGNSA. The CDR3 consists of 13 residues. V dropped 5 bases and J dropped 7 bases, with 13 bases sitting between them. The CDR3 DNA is TGTGCCAGCAGCAACGCCCCGGGATATACGCAGTATTTT. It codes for CASSNAPGYTQYF.

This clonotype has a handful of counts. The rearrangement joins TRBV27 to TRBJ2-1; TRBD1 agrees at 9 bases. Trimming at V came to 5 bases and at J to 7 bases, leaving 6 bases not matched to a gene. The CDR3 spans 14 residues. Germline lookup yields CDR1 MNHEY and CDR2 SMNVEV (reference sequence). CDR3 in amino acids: CASSTGTGRNEQFF. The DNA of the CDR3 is TGTGCCAGCAGTACCGGGACAGGGCGAAATGAGCAGTTCTTC.

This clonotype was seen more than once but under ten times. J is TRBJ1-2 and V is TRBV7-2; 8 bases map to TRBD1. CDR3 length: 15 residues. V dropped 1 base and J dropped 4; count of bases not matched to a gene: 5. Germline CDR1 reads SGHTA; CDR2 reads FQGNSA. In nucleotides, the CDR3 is TGTGCCAGCAGCTTAGGGACAGGGAATTCCTATGGCTACACCTTC. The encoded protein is CASSLGTGNSYGYTF.

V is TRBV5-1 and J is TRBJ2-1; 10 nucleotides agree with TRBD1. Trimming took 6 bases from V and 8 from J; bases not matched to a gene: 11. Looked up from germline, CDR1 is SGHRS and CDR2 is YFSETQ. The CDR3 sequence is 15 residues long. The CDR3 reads CASKSGQGGYDEQFF. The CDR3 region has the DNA TGCGCCAGCAAATCCGGACAGGGGGGTTATGATGAGCAGTTCTTC.

The CDR3 region is CASSPLPSGGLYNEQFF. The CDR3 DNA reads TGTGCCAGCAGTCCTCTACCCAGCGGGGGGCTATACAATGAGCAGTTCTTC. V usage is TRBV27 and J usage is TRBJ2-1; 9 bases line up with TRBD2. This CDR3 is built from 17 residues. Trimming removed 5 bases from V and 4 bases from J; junction bases left unmatched: 12. Germline V gene lookup returns CDR1 MNHEY and CDR2 SMNVEV (reference sequence).

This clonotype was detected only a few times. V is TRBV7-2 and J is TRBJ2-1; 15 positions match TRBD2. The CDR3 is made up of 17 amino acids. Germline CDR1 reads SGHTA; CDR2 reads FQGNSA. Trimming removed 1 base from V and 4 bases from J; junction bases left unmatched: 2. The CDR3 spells CASSLGGTSGGYNEQFF. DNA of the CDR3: TGTGCCAGCAGCTTAGGGGGGACTAGCGGGGGGTACAATGAGCAGTTCTTC.

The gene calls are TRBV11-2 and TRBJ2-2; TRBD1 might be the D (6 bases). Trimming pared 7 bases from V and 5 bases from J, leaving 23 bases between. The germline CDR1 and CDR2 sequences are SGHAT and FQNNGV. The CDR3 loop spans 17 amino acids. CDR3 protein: CASTLIGGAAVTGELFF. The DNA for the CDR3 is TGTGCCAGCACCCTTATAGGGGGAGCAGCGGTGACCGGGGAGCTGTTTTTT.

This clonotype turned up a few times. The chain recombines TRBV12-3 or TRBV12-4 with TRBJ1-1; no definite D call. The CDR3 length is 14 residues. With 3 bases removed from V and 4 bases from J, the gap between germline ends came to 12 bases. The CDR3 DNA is TGTGCCAGCAGTTTCGTGTTCGGGAGCACTGAAGCTTTCTTT. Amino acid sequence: CASSFVFGSTEAFF.

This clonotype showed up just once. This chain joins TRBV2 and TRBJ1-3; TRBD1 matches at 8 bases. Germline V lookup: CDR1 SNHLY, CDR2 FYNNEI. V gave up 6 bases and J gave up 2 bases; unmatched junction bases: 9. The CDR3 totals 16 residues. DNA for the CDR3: TGTGCCAGCAGCGCCATCGGGACAGGACCTGGAAACACCATATATTTT. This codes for CASSAIGTGPGNTIYF.

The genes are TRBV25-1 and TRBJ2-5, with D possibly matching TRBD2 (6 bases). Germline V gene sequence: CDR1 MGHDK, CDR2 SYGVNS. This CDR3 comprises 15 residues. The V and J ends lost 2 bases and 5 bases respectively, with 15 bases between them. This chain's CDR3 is CASSERRDPGETQYF. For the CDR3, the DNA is TGTGCCAGCAGTGAAAGGCGGGACCCAGGGGAGACCCAGTACTTC.